Each of the 8 T cell receptor beta chains below was sequenced from the same sample in a study of control samples from healthy donors and cancer patients. Produced via immunoSEQ multiplex PCR; TCRdb's table is partial and in-frame only. This sample has about 160,000 clones, with around 90% found just once. Sequencing used blood. The receptors here all came from a woman in her thirties in good health.

The rearrangement links TRBV20-1 to TRBJ2-5, with a possible D match to TRBD2 (5 bases). CDR3 size: 11 residues. CDR1 DFQATT and CDR2 SNEGSKA come from the germline V gene (reference sequence). V was shortened by 5 bases and J by 5 bases, with 9 bases between the two germline ends. CDR3 in amino acids: CSARRQETQYF. In DNA form, the CDR3 reads TGCAGTGCTCGGAGGCAGGAGACCCAGTACTTC.

Regarding this clone: Distinct nucleotide sequences in the sample also encode this CDR3. The chain carries TRBV9 and TRBJ1-6; D unresolved. V gave up 0 bases and J gave up 6 bases, with 10 bases separating them. CDR3 length: 15 residues. CDR1 is SGDLS and CDR2 is YYNGEE in the germline V gene. The CDR3 region is CASSVAPGVNSPLHF. The CDR3 DNA follows: TGTGCCAGCAGCGTAGCCCCAGGAGTTAATTCACCCCTCCACTTT.

This rearrangement joins TRBV7-2 to TRBJ2-3; the D is unclear. The CDR3 runs to 15 residues. The V end was cut by 0 bases, the J end by 0 bases, with 7 bases between. Germline V gene sequence: CDR1 SGHTA, CDR2 FQGNSA. CDR3 loop: CASSLAGYSTDTQYF. The CDR3, as DNA: TGTGCCAGCAGCTTAGCGGGTTATAGCACAGATACGCAGTATTTT.

The chain is built from TRBV7-9 and TRBJ2-1, with a weak D call TRBD2 (6 bases). V was pared by 5 bases and J by 0 bases, with 11 bases between. CDR3 length equals 15 residues. The germline V gene encodes CDR1 SEHNR and CDR2 FQNEAQ (reference sequence). CDR3 sequence reads: CASSPSGASYNEQFF. The CDR3 DNA is TGTGCCAGCAGCCCATCGGGAGCCTCCTACAATGAGCAGTTCTTC.

J is TRBJ1-1 and V is TRBV28; D is unclear. The CDR3 length is 13 residues. The germline V and J ends were trimmed by 8 bases and 1 base, with 11 bases remaining between them. The germline V gene has CDR1 MDHEN and CDR2 SYDVKM. The CDR3 DNA is TGTGCCAGCTATCTTACGGGGAACACTGAAGCTTTCTTT. Encoded protein: CASYLTGNTEAFF.

Comments on this clone: The junction differs from germline at one of its ends, possibly a read error. The chain is built from TRBV7-6 and TRBJ2-6, with a tentative D call TRBD2 (5 bases). The CDR3 spans 17 residues. Germline CDR1 SGHVS, CDR2 FNYEAQ. The CDR3, as DNA: TGTGCCAGCAGCCTAGCTACGAACCCCTCTGGGGCCAACGTCCTGACTTTC. Translating it yields CASSLATNPSGANVLTF.

The V and J genes are TRBV19 and TRBJ2-6; no definite D call. Deletions cut 7 bases from V and 2 bases from J, with 15 bases between. The CDR3 runs to 16 residues. The V gene's germline CDR1 is LNHDA and CDR2 SQIVND (reference sequence). The DNA of the CDR3 is TGTGCCAGTAACCCAGACCCCTGGCCTGGGGCCAACGTCCTGACTTTC. Translated: CASNPDPWPGANVLTF.

This clone was observed a handful of times. V gene TRBV25-1 combines with J gene TRBJ1-1; D unclear. The CDR3 totals 16 residues. Trimming left V 6 bases short and J 0 bases short, with 17 bases between. The germline gives CDR1 MGHDK, CDR2 SYGVNS. CDR3 nucleotides: TGTGCCAGCAGGGAGGAGGGCAGCGAGATGAACACTGAAGCTTTCTTT. This gives the protein CASREEGSEMNTEAFF.